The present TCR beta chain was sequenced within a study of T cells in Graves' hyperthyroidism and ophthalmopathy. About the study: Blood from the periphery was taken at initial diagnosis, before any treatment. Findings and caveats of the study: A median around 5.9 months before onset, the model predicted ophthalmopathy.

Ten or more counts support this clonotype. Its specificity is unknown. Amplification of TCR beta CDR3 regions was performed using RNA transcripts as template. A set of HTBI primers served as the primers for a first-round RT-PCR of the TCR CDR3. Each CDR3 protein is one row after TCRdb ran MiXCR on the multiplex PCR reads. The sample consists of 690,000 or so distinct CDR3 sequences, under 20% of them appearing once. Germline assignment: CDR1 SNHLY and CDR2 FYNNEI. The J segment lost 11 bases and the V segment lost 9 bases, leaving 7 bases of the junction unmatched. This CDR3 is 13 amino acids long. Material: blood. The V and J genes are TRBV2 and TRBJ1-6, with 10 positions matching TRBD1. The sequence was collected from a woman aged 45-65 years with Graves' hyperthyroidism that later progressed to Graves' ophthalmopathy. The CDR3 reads CAREGQGPTPLHF. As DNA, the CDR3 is TGTGCCAGGGAGGGACAGGGGCCGACACCCCTCCACTTT.